The 9 T cell receptor beta chains reported below all come from one sample, sequenced in a study of blood T cell repertoires in COVID-19. Generated by immunoSEQ multiplex PCR, the TCRdb table keeps only in-frame clones and is missing some. Among roughly 260,000 clones listed, approximately 90% were seen once. The sequenced sample consisted of peripheral blood. These receptors were taken from a woman in her 40s with acute or convalescent COVID-19.

The V and J genes are TRBV4-2 and TRBJ1-5, with 7 bases aligning to TRBD1. After removal of 5 bases from V and 5 bases from J, the junction contained 6 bases not matched to a gene. CDR1 and CDR2 (germline): LGHNA, YNFKEQ. The CDR3 runs to 14 residues. The CDR3 loop reads CASSKPGGDQPQHF. The CDR3, as DNA: TGTGCCAGCAGCAAGCCAGGGGGAGATCAGCCCCAGCATTTT.

The V and J genes are TRBV25-1 and TRBJ1-5; 7 nucleotides match TRBD1. CDR3 length: 14 residues. CDR1 is MGHDK and CDR2 is SYGVNS in the germline V gene. The ends lost 6 bases at V and 3 bases at J; junction bases unmatched: 5. Here the CDR3 DNA reads TGTGCCAGCAGACAACAGGGGAACAATCAGCCCCAGCATTTT. Protein sequence: CASRQQGNNQPQHF.

The rearrangement joins TRBV5-1 to TRBJ2-3, with 9 bases fitting TRBD1. Germline trimming cut 0 bases from V and 0 bases from J; bases unmatched to any gene: 8. The CDR3 consists of 18 residues. The germline CDR1 and CDR2 sequences are SGHRS and YFSETQ. CDR3 in amino acids: CASSLGFLGQGSTDTQYF. DNA of the CDR3: TGCGCCAGCAGCTTGGGCTTCTTGGGACAGGGAAGCACAGATACGCAGTATTTT.

This chain connects TRBV7-9 to TRBJ1-3; possibly TRBD1 for D (5 bases). V lost 5 bases and J 0 bases, leaving 14 bases between the germline ends. From germline, CDR1 is SEHNR and CDR2 FQNEAQ (reference sequence). The CDR3 has 16 residues. CDR3 in amino acids: CASSPRQISSGNTIYF. The CDR3 DNA reads as TGTGCCAGCAGCCCGCGACAGATCTCCTCTGGAAACACCATATATTTT.

The chain uses TRBV27 and TRBJ2-3; a possible D gene is TRBD1 (7 bases). V shed 3 bases and J shed 2 bases, with 12 bases lying between them. CDR3 size: 15 residues. Germline V gene sequence: CDR1 MNHEY, CDR2 SMNVEV (reference sequence). CDR3 in DNA: TGTGCCAGCAGTTTTCAGGGGGGACTCACAGATACGCAGTATTTT. Translated, it gives CASSFQGGLTDTQYF.

The rearrangement uses TRBV15 and TRBJ1-1, with D unclear. CDR1 and CDR2 (germline): LNHNV, YYDKDF (reference sequence). The CDR3 extends over 15 amino acids. V shed 0 bases and J shed 0 bases, with 8 bases lying between them. The CDR3 protein is CATSREKRVNTEAFF. In DNA, the CDR3 is TGTGCCACCAGCAGAGAAAAGAGAGTGAACACTGAAGCTTTCTTT.

The chain has TRBV28 and TRBJ2-2, with D perhaps matching TRBD1 (7 bases). Germline V gives CDR1 MDHEN, CDR2 SYDVKM. This CDR3 has 17 amino acids. Trimming took off 2 bases at V and 4 bases at J, with 17 bases between the two ends. The CDR3 loop reads CASSLLPEGAGTGELFF. Written as DNA, the CDR3 is TGTGCCAGCAGTTTACTGCCGGAGGGGGCGGGCACCGGGGAGCTGTTTTTT.

The chain joins TRBV10-1 to TRBJ1-1, with D uncertain. The CDR3 has 12 amino acids. Germline-derived CDR1 and CDR2 are WNHNN and SYGVQD (reference sequence). Trimming pared 6 bases from V and 3 bases from J, leaving 8 bases between. CDR3 protein: CASREEDTEAFF. As DNA, the CDR3 is TGCGCCAGCAGAGAGGAGGACACTGAAGCTTTCTTT.

V is TRBV9 and J is TRBJ2-3; TRBD2 might be the D (6 bases). Trimming took 0 bases from V and 5 from J, leaving 10 bases between them. This CDR3 region has 14 residues. Germline V gene lookup returns CDR1 SGDLS and CDR2 YYNGEE. CDR3 loop: CASSVGGAGDTQYF. The CDR3 DNA follows: TGTGCCAGCAGCGTAGGCGGGGCGGGAGATACGCAGTATTTT.